This passage covers 29 T cell receptor beta chains from one sample sequenced in a study of cytomegalovirus exposure and HLA in healthy donors. The PCR contained 60 Vbeta and 13 Jbeta primers. The repertoire was sequenced with immunoSEQ multiplex PCR; TCRdb's copy has only in-frame clones and lacks some. The data show approximately 34,000 clones, and the top ten clones hold roughly 2%. The material sequenced was PBMCs. Every receptor here comes from a woman aged 40-49 years in good health and CMV-seropositive.

The V call is TRBV15, the J call TRBJ1-1; D gene ambiguous. Germline V gives CDR1 LNHNV, CDR2 YYDKDF (reference sequence). There are 13 residues in the CDR3. Trimming stripped 0 bases from V and 4 bases from J, with 6 bases between. In DNA form, the CDR3 reads TGTGCCACCAGCAGAGATAATCCCACTGAAGCTTTCTTT. This codes for CATSRDNPTEAFF. The full variable domain, completed using reference TRBV15 and TRBJ1-1, is DAMVIQNPRYQVTQFGKPVTLSCSQTLNHNVMYWYQQKSSQAPKLLFHYYDKDFNNEADTPDNFQSRRPNTSFCFLDIRSPGLGDTAMYLCATSRDNPTEAFFGQGTRLTVV.

J is TRBJ1-4 and V is TRBV28; D remains ambiguous. This CDR3 spans 17 amino acids. V lost 6 bases, J lost 0 bases, and 17 bases lay in between. Germline V gives CDR1 MDHEN, CDR2 SYDVKM. CDR3 residues: CASSVSFGGSTNEKLFF. CDR3 DNA sequence: TGTGCCAGCAGCGTTAGCTTCGGCGGATCAACTAATGAAAAACTGTTTTTT.

Notes on this clone: Sequence at one end of the junction differs from germline and may be a read error. The chain employs TRBV11-2 and TRBJ2-1; TRBD1 matches at 10 bases. This CDR3 has 15 amino acids. The germline CDR1 and CDR2 sequences are SGHAT and FQNNGV. CDR3 sequence reads: CASSFVWDRGNEQFF. The CDR3 DNA is TGTGCCAGCAGCTTCGTTTGGGACAGGGGCAATGAGCAATTCTTC.

This sequence joins TRBV4-2 and TRBJ2-5, with D perhaps TRBD2 (5 bases). The J call may not be correct, given that the DNA end is closer to TRBJ2-7. From germline, CDR1 is LGHNA and CDR2 YNFKEQ. This CDR3 is built from 18 residues. CDR3 bases: TGTGCCAGCAGCCACCCTCGAAATATGGCGGGTGAGTCCTACGAGCAGTACTTC. This gives the protein CASSHPRNMAGESYEQYF.

The rearrangement links TRBV6-1 to TRBJ1-4, with 7 bases aligning to TRBD1. CDR1 is MNHNS and CDR2 is SASEGT in the germline V gene. The CDR3 has 15 residues. V shed 3 bases, J shed 5 bases, and the junction held 6 bases outside the gene matches. CDR3 sequence reads: CASSDSGRGNEKLFF. The CDR3 nucleotides are TGTGCCAGCAGTGATAGCGGCAGGGGGAATGAAAAACTGTTTTTT.

The V call is TRBV7-2, the J call TRBJ2-1; TRBD2 matches at 10 bases. Germline V gives CDR1 SGHTA, CDR2 FQGNSA. Losses at the gene ends were 2 bases for V and 8 bases for J; bases not matched to a gene: 9. The CDR3 is 16 amino acids. The CDR3 region has the DNA TGTGCCAGCAGCTTACCAGCGGGGGGGAGGTTCGATGAGCAGTTCTTC. Its protein product is CASSLPAGGRFDEQFF.

V is TRBV19 and J is TRBJ2-3; D possibly corresponds to TRBD2 (5 bases). The CDR3 extends over 15 amino acids. Germline V gene data show CDR1 as LNHDA and CDR2 as SQIVND (reference sequence). Trimming left V 6 bases short and J 0 bases short, with 13 bases between. This chain's CDR3 is CASRPVGGSTDTQYF. CDR3 nucleotide sequence: TGTGCCAGTAGACCCGTAGGCGGGAGCACAGATACGCAGTATTTT. Together with reference TRBV19 and TRBJ2-3, the CDR3 gives the full variable domain: DGGITQSPKYLFRKEGQNVTLSCEQNLNHDAMYWYRQDPGQGLRLIYYSQIVNDFQKGDIAEGYSVSREKKESFPLTVTSAQKNPTAFYLCASRPVGGSTDTQYFGPGTRLTVL.

The gene calls are TRBV5-1 and TRBJ2-3; D may be TRBD2 (6 bases). There are 15 residues in the CDR3. The ends were cut back, 3 bases at V and 2 bases at J, with 13 bases in the middle. CDR1 is SGHRS and CDR2 is YFSETQ in the germline V gene. CDR3 DNA sequence: TGCGCCAGCAGCTCGCGGGGTACACCCACAGATACGCAGTATTTT. Translation: CASSSRGTPTDTQYF.

This chain connects TRBV28 to TRBJ2-7, with D possibly matching TRBD1 (5 bases). Trimming pared 3 bases from V and 2 bases from J, leaving 11 bases between. The germline gives CDR1 MDHEN, CDR2 SYDVKM. The CDR3 is made up of 14 amino acids. CDR3 residues: CASSFDRGTYEQYF. CDR3 DNA sequence: TGTGCCAGCAGTTTCGATAGGGGTACCTACGAGCAGTACTTC.

The V gene is TRBV6-1, the J gene TRBJ2-4; the D gene is possibly TRBD2 (8 bases). CDR1 and CDR2 from the germline V gene are MNHNS and SASEGT. The CDR3 sequence is 14 residues long. Trimming stripped 6 bases from V and 8 bases from J, with 17 bases between. The DNA for the CDR3 is TGTGCCAGCAGGACTCGGGGGGGGACAGACATTCAGTACTTC. Translating gives CASRTRGGTDIQYF.

The chain recombines TRBV4-2 with TRBJ2-2, with 9 bases identical to TRBD2. V lost 1 base and J lost 3; bases outside the gene matches: 6. This CDR3 spans 17 amino acids. CDR1 and CDR2 (germline): LGHNA, YNFKEQ. Here the CDR3 DNA reads TGTGCCAGCAGCCAAGCGCGGGGGGGCCGGGACACCGGGGAGCTGTTTTTT. This sequence encodes CASSQARGGRDTGELFF.

The chain links TRBV10-3 to TRBJ1-1, with unresolved D. CDR3 length: 15 residues. CDR1 is ENHRY and CDR2 is SYGVKD in the germline V gene. V lost 4 bases and J lost 1, with 13 bases in between. CDR3 nucleotides: TGTGCCATCAGTGTAAAGACACCTCCGAACACTGAAGCTTTCTTT. Its protein is CAISVKTPPNTEAFF.

DNA for the CDR3: TGTGCCAGCAGTGAAGGCAGGGGGAGCACAGATACGCAGTATTTT. As protein: CASSEGRGSTDTQYF. The chain links TRBV2 to TRBJ2-3, with 7 bases matching TRBD1. Germline CDR1 SNHLY, CDR2 FYNNEI. The V gene end was trimmed by 1 base and the J gene end by 0 bases; junction bases not matched to a gene: 1. This CDR3 has 15 residues.

The chain links TRBV7-9 to TRBJ1-4, with D tentatively TRBD1 (5 bases). The CDR3 is made up of 12 amino acids. V was trimmed by 5 bases and J by 8 bases, leaving 9 bases between them. The germline CDR1 and CDR2 sequences are SEHNR and FQNEAQ (reference sequence). CDR3 sequence reads: CASSGAGEKLFF. CDR3 nucleotides: TGTGCCAGCAGCGGGGCTGGGGAAAAACTGTTTTTT. Filled out from reference TRBV7-9 and TRBJ1-4, the complete variable domain reads DTGVSQNPRHKITKRGQNVTFRCDPISEHNRLYWYRQTLGQGPEFLTYFQNEAQLEKSRLLSDRFSAERPKGSFSTLEIQRTEQGDSAMYLCASSGAGEKLFFGSGTQLSVL.

The chain is built from TRBV9 and TRBJ2-1; the match to TRBD2 covers 10 bases. Germline loops: CDR1 SGDLS, CDR2 YYNGEE. Trimming cost V 4 bases and J 4 bases; bases outside gene matches: 8. CDR3 length: 16 residues. The CDR3 nucleotides are TGTGCCAGCAGCCTGATGACTAGCGGGTTATACAATGAGCAGTTCTTC. Protein sequence: CASSLMTSGLYNEQFF.

The rearrangement uses TRBV9 and TRBJ2-1, with 9 nucleotides matching TRBD2. Unmatched junction bases numbered 7, after V lost 0 bases and J lost 0 bases. Per the germline V gene, CDR1 is SGDLS and CDR2 is YYNGEE. The CDR3 length is 18 residues. The CDR3 DNA sequence: TGTGCCAGCAGCGTAGGCCTAGCGGGAATACTCTCCTACAATGAGCAGTTCTTC. Amino acid sequence: CASSVGLAGILSYNEQFF.

The gene calls are TRBV11-2 and TRBJ2-1; 8 nucleotides match TRBD2. With 3 bases clipped from V and 6 bases from J, the junction kept 7 bases outside the gene matches. The germline V gene encodes CDR1 SGHAT and CDR2 FQNNGV. CDR3 length: 15 amino acids. CDR3 nucleotides: TGTGCCAGCAGCTTTCGGGGGGGCGATTCCAATGAGCAGTTCTTC. It codes for CASSFRGGDSNEQFF.

V gene TRBV27 combines with J gene TRBJ2-6; TRBD1 matches 8 bases. The CDR3 extends over 19 amino acids. J gave up 0 bases and V 5 bases, and 12 bases lay outside the gene matches. Germline assignment: CDR1 MNHEY and CDR2 SMNVEV (reference sequence). CDR3 bases: TGTGCCAGCAGTCCCAACCCCAGGGGGCTCAGCTCTGGGGCCAACGTCCTGACTTTC. This sequence encodes CASSPNPRGLSSGANVLTF.

The chain combines TRBV27 with TRBJ2-2, with unresolved D. The CDR3 consists of 15 residues. Germline lookup yields CDR1 MNHEY and CDR2 SMNVEV (reference sequence). Trimming removed 4 bases from V and 0 bases from J, with 9 bases in between. The CDR3 protein is CASSWAGTNTGELFF. For the CDR3, the DNA is TGTGCCAGCAGTTGGGCAGGTACGAACACCGGGGAGCTGTTTTTT.

The V and J genes are TRBV7-9 and TRBJ1-5, with 7 bases fitting TRBD1. Germline CDR1 SEHNR, CDR2 FQNEAQ (reference sequence). V dropped 5 bases and J dropped 0; count of bases not matched to a gene: 4. The CDR3 is made up of 15 amino acids. DNA for the CDR3: TGTGCCAGCAGCAGGGGGCACGATAGCAATCAGCCCCAGCATTTT. It specifies CASSRGHDSNQPQHF.

The chain combines TRBV28 with TRBJ2-7; D may be TRBD2 (6 bases). Germline lookup yields CDR1 MDHEN and CDR2 SYDVKM. CDR3 length: 15 amino acids. With 1 base removed from V and 0 bases from J, the gap between germline ends came to 10 bases. The CDR3 region has the DNA TGTGCCAGCAGTTTATCGCGGGACGACTCCTACGAGCAGTACTTC. This codes for CASSLSRDDSYEQYF.

The genes are TRBV5-5 and TRBJ2-7; TRBD1 agrees at 10 bases. V shed 4 bases and J 6 bases; nucleotides not matched to a gene: 10. The CDR3 covers 15 residues. Germline CDR1 is SGHKS and CDR2 is YYEKEE (reference sequence). Here the CDR3 reads CASSPRDRGLLEQYF. The CDR3 DNA follows: TGTGCCAGCAGCCCCCGGGACAGGGGTCTTCTCGAGCAGTACTTC. Filled out from reference TRBV5-5 and TRBJ2-7, the complete variable domain reads DAGVTQSPTHLIKTRGQQVTLRCSPISGHKSVSWYQQVLGQGPQFIFQYYEKEERGRGNFPDRFSARQFPNYSSELNVNALLLGDSALYLCASSPRDRGLLEQYFGPGTRLTVT.

In regard to this clone: Relative to the germline gene, one junction end is altered; a read error may explain this. This chain uses TRBV7-7 with TRBJ2-3; 12 nucleotides line up with TRBD2. Germline V lookup: CDR1 SSHAT, CDR2 FNYEAQ (reference sequence). The CDR3 is made up of 15 amino acids. CDR3 bases: TGTGCCAGCAGCCTGACTAGCGGGGGCACAAATACGCAGTATTTT. This codes for CASSLTSGGTNTQYF.

The genes are TRBV5-1 and TRBJ2-7, with D perhaps matching TRBD2 (5 bases). V dropped 4 bases and J dropped 0 bases, with 8 bases sitting between them. The CDR3 is 13 residues long. CDR1 SGHRS and CDR2 YFSETQ come from the germline V gene. This CDR3 is CASSPGSSYEQYF. CDR3 coding DNA: TGCGCCAGCAGCCCGGGAAGCTCCTACGAGCAGTACTTC.

The chain employs TRBV7-9 and TRBJ2-3; 8 bases align to TRBD2. After removal of 2 bases from V and 2 bases from J, the junction contained 6 bases not matched to a gene. This CDR3 contains 16 residues. Germline CDR1 and CDR2: SEHNR and FQNEAQ (reference sequence). The DNA of the CDR3 is TGTGCCAGCAGCTTAACACGGGGGGGGGTCACAGATACGCAGTATTTT. It codes for CASSLTRGGVTDTQYF.

The gene calls are TRBV4-3 and TRBJ1-5, with no clear D. CDR1 and CDR2 from the germline V gene are LGHNA and YSLEER. With 0 bases removed from V and 5 bases from J, the gap between germline ends came to 8 bases. The CDR3 consists of 14 residues. The CDR3 sequence: CASSQDPSYQPQHF. The DNA for the CDR3 is TGCGCCAGCAGCCAAGATCCGAGCTATCAGCCCCAGCATTTT.

The chain joins TRBV19 to TRBJ1-5; 7 bases align to TRBD1. The CDR3 loop spans 12 amino acids. Germline values: CDR1 LNHDA, CDR2 SQIVND (reference sequence). Germline trimming cut 6 bases from V and 7 bases from J; bases unmatched to any gene: 3. CDR3 coding DNA: TGTGCCAGTAGACAGGGGTTCCAGCCCCAGCATTTT. This translates into CASRQGFQPQHF.

The chain links TRBV9 to TRBJ1-2; 12 bases fit TRBD1. V dropped 2 bases and J dropped 3; count of bases not matched to a gene: 8. Germline values: CDR1 SGDLS, CDR2 YYNGEE. There are 17 residues in the CDR3. CDR3 loop: CASSVGTGGSVDYGYTF. The DNA for the CDR3 is TGTGCCAGCAGCGTCGGGACAGGGGGCTCGGTTGACTATGGCTACACCTTC.

V is TRBV4-2 and J is TRBJ1-1; TRBD1 matches at 7 bases. The CDR3 spans 15 residues. V lost 1 base and J lost 6; bases outside the gene matches: 8. The germline V gene encodes CDR1 LGHNA and CDR2 YNFKEQ. The CDR3 bases are TGTGCCAGCAGCCAAGCCACAGGGGTTACAGCTGAAGCTTTCTTT. It translates to CASSQATGVTAEAFF.